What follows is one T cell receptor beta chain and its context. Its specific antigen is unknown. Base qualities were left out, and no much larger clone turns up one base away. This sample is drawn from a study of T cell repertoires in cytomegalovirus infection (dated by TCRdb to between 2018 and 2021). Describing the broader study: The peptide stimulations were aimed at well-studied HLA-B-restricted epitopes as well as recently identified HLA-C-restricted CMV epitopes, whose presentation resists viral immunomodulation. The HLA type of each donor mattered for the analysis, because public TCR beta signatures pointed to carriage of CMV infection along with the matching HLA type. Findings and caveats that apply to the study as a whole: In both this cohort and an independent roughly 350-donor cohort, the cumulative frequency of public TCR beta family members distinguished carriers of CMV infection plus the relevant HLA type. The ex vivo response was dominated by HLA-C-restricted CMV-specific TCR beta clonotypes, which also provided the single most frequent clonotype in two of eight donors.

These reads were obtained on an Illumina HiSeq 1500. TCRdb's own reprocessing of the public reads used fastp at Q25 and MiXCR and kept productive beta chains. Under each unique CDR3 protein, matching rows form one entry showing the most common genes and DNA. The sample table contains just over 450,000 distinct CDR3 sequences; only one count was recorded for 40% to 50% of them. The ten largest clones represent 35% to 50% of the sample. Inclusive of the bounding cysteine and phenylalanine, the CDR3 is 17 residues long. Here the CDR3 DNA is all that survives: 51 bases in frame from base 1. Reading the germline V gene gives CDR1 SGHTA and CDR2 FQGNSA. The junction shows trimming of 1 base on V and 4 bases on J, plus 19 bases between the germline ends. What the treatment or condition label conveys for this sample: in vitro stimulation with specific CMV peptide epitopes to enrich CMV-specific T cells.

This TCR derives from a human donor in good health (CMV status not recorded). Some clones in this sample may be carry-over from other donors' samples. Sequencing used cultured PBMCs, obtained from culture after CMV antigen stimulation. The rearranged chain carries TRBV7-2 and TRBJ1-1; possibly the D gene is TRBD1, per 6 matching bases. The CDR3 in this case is CASSLGRGQPWSTEAFF. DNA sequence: TGTGCCAGCAGCTTAGGGCGAGGACAGCCTTGGAGCACTGAAGCTTTCTTT. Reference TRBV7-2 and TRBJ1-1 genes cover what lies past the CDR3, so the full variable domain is GAGVSQSPSNKVTEKGKDVELRCDPISGHTALYWYRQSLGQGLEFLIYFQGNSAPDKSGLPSDRFSAERTGGSVSTLTIQRTQQEDSAVYLCASSLGRGQPWSTEAFFGQGTRLTVV.